The 27 T cell receptor beta chains given below trace back to one sample, sequenced in a study of cytomegalovirus exposure and HLA in healthy donors. The PCR was carried out with 60 Vbeta primers and 13 Jbeta primers. Measured with immunoSEQ multiplex PCR; TCRdb has only the in-frame clones, and not every one. Of about 120,000 clones listed, approximately 15% are singletons. The sequenced material came from PBMCs. The receptors originated from a woman between 18 and 29 years old in good health and CMV-seronegative.

This clone was picked up a small number of times. This rearrangement joins TRBV6-5 to TRBJ1-4; D perhaps matches TRBD1 (5 bases). CDR1 is MNHEY, CDR2 SVGAGI, per germline. Trimming took off 8 bases at V and 3 bases at J, with 13 bases between the two ends. CDR3 length: 14 residues. This chain's CDR3 is CASGSGFANEKLFF. As DNA, the CDR3 is TGTGCCAGCGGCTCAGGGTTTGCTAATGAAAAACTGTTTTTT.

V gene TRBV27 combines with J gene TRBJ1-1, with 8 bases lining up with TRBD1. The germline V gene encodes CDR1 MNHEY and CDR2 SMNVEV (reference sequence). Germline trimming cut 4 bases from V and 7 bases from J; bases unmatched to any gene: 11. This CDR3 region has 15 residues. CDR3 nucleotides: TGTGCCAGCAGTTCTATTTACAGGGGGGTTGGTGAAGCTTTCTTT. It translates to CASSSIYRGVGEAFF.

The chain has TRBV6-5 and TRBJ2-5; 9 bases fit TRBD1. The germline V gene encodes CDR1 MNHEY and CDR2 SVGAGI. The V gene end was trimmed by 3 bases and the J gene end by 5 bases; junction bases not matched to a gene: 7. The CDR3 consists of 15 residues. The CDR3 here is CASSYTGTGLETQYF. DNA of the CDR3: TGTGCCAGCAGTTATACCGGGACAGGGTTGGAGACCCAGTACTTC.

The CDR3 coding sequence is TGCGCCAGCAGCCAAGAGGGCGGGGGGGTCACAGATACGCAGTATTTT. Residues: CASSQEGGGVTDTQYF. The V gene is TRBV4-1, the J gene TRBJ2-3; TRBD2 aligns across 9 bases. The V gene's germline CDR1 is MGHRA and CDR2 YSYEKL. The CDR3 spans 16 residues. V dropped 0 bases and J dropped 2; count of bases not matched to a gene: 3.

The chain carries TRBV1 and TRBJ2-6; no DNA check was done on the table's D call, TRBD2. TRBV1 corresponds to a pseudogene. There are 18 residues in the CDR3. CDR3: CTSSQVWDYLSGANVLTF. The CDR3 DNA is TGCACCAGCAGCCAAGTGTGGGACTACCTCTCTGGGGCCAACGTCCTGACTTTC.

This clone was found a few times. This chain links TRBV28 with TRBJ2-6; D perhaps matches TRBD2 (6 bases). The CDR3 sequence is 14 residues long. The V gene lost 3 bases and the J gene lost 6 bases, with 9 bases spanning the gap. The germline CDR1 and CDR2 sequences are MDHEN and SYDVKM. Here the CDR3 reads CASSLDYAANVLTF. CDR3 DNA: TGTGCCAGCAGTTTGGACTACGCGGCCAACGTCCTGACTTTC.

This clone was counted between two and nine times. This chain joins TRBV7-2 and TRBJ2-6; D is possibly TRBD2 (5 bases). The CDR3 has 15 residues. Germline V gene data show CDR1 as SGHTA and CDR2 as FQGNSA. V was pared by 2 bases and J by 2 bases, with 7 bases between. The CDR3 reads CASSLFGTGANVLTF. The CDR3 nucleotides are TGTGCCAGCAGCTTATTCGGGACTGGGGCCAACGTCCTGACTTTC.

The CDR3 nucleotides read TGTGCCAGCAGTGCCCCGGGTAGCGGGGGAACCTACGAGCAGTACTTC. This gives the protein CASSAPGSGGTYEQYF. The chain links TRBV6-4 to TRBJ2-7, with TRBD2 identical over 9 bases. The CDR3 is 16 residues long. V was pared by 4 bases and J by 2 bases, with 9 bases of the junction left unmatched. Germline CDR1 MRHNA, CDR2 SNTAGT.

The rearrangement joins TRBV28 to TRBJ1-5; 8 nucleotides line up with TRBD1. Trimming at V came to 3 bases and at J to 3 bases, leaving 1 base not matched to a gene. Per the germline V gene, CDR1 is MDHEN and CDR2 is SYDVKM. This CDR3 is built from 14 residues. CDR3 in amino acids: CASSLTGANQPQHF. The CDR3 DNA follows: TGTGCCAGCAGTTTGACAGGGGCCAATCAGCCCCAGCATTTT.

This clone was detected ten times or more. The chain employs TRBV6-1 and TRBJ2-3; 14 bases line up with TRBD2. The J segment lost 4 bases and the V segment lost 6 bases, leaving 3 bases of the junction unmatched. The CDR3 covers 15 residues. Germline values: CDR1 MNHNS, CDR2 SASEGT. The CDR3 loop reads CASSGTSGSPDTQYF. CDR3 sequence (DNA): TGTGCCAGCAGCGGGACTAGCGGGAGCCCAGATACGCAGTATTTT.

The rearrangement links TRBV10-2 to TRBJ2-7; 7 bases line up with TRBD1. The germline gives CDR1 WSHSY, CDR2 SAAADI. The length of the CDR3 is 14 residues. The V and J ends lost 6 bases and 6 bases, in that order; junction bases with no gene match: 11. In DNA form, the CDR3 reads TGCGCCAGCAGAGACGACAGGGATGTCCGCGAGCAGTACTTC. Its translation: CASRDDRDVREQYF.

This clone was seen a few times. The chain has TRBV25-1 and TRBJ2-2; D possibly corresponds to TRBD1 (6 bases). V was shortened by 8 bases and J by 5 bases, with 15 bases between the two germline ends. CDR3 size: 14 residues. Germline V gene sequence: CDR1 MGHDK, CDR2 SYGVNS. The CDR3 region has the DNA TGTGCCAGCGGAAGGCCCAGGGGAACCGGGGAGCTGTTTTTT. Protein: CASGRPRGTGELFF.

The chain has TRBV7-3 and TRBJ2-7, with TRBD2 matching 10 bases. This CDR3 spans 17 amino acids. Per the germline V gene, CDR1 is SGHTA and CDR2 is FQGTGA. V gave up 6 bases and J gave up 6 bases; unmatched junction bases: 17. The CDR3 nucleotides read TGTGCCAGCAGTCAGAGGGGCGGGCTAGCGGGAGAGGTCGAGCAGTACTTC. Protein product: CASSQRGGLAGEVEQYF.

The chain carries TRBV6-1 and TRBJ1-5, with D possibly being TRBD1 (5 bases). Between the trimmed V and J ends, which lost 6 bases and 0 bases, there was a span of 12 bases. The CDR3 totals 15 residues. Germline V gene lookup returns CDR1 MNHNS and CDR2 SASEGT. The CDR3 DNA is TGTGCCAGCAGCTCAGGGCCCTATAGCAATCAGCCCCAGCATTTT. Translating it yields CASSSGPYSNQPQHF.

V gene TRBV6-1 combines with J gene TRBJ2-3, with 8 bases identical to TRBD2. This CDR3 has 14 amino acids. J lost 2 bases, V lost 10 bases, and 8 bases had no gene match. Germline V gene data show CDR1 as MNHNS and CDR2 as SASEGT. For the CDR3, the DNA is TGTGCCATCTCAGAGCGGGGGCTCACAGATACGCAGTATTTT. Its translation: CAISERGLTDTQYF.

This clone was counted only a few times. The gene calls are TRBV4-2 and TRBJ1-2, with 9 bases aligning to TRBD1. Germline V CDR1 and CDR2: LGHNA, YNFKEQ. The CDR3 totals 18 residues. The J segment lost 4 bases and the V segment lost 1 base, leaving 13 bases of the junction unmatched. The CDR3 is CASSQAPGQGRRPYGYTF. CDR3 nucleotides: TGTGCCAGCAGCCAAGCTCCGGGACAGGGTAGGAGACCCTATGGCTACACCTTC.

This clone turned up a few times. Other DNA sequences in this specimen translate into the identical CDR3. The chain couples TRBV5-1 to TRBJ1-5; 9 nucleotides agree with TRBD1. V shed 0 bases, J shed 2 bases, and the junction held 0 bases outside the gene matches. CDR1 SGHRS and CDR2 YFSETQ come from the germline V gene. The CDR3 consists of 15 residues. This CDR3 is CASSLGTGGNQPQHF. In DNA, the CDR3 is TGCGCCAGCAGCTTGGGGACAGGGGGCAATCAGCCCCAGCATTTT.

This clone has more than one count but fewer than ten. This rearrangement joins TRBV5-1 to TRBJ2-2, with TRBD2 matching 7 bases. The CDR3 has 15 residues. Germline V gene lookup returns CDR1 SGHRS and CDR2 YFSETQ. With 4 bases clipped from V and 9 bases from J, the junction kept 12 bases outside the gene matches. Here the CDR3 DNA reads TGCGCCAGCAGCCCCGAGACTAGCTTTGGCCGGGAGCTGTTTTTT. Amino acid sequence: CASSPETSFGRELFF.

This clone was counted a few times. The chain has TRBV28 and TRBJ1-5; D possibly corresponds to TRBD1 (6 bases). Trimming took 5 bases from V and 2 from J, leaving 7 bases between them. The CDR3 spans 13 residues. CDR1 and CDR2 from the germline V gene are MDHEN and SYDVKM. CDR3 in amino acids: CASSNRGNQPQHF. The CDR3, as DNA: TGTGCCAGCAGTAACAGGGGCAATCAGCCCCAGCATTTT.

V gene TRBV7-2 combines with J gene TRBJ2-3; TRBD2 matches at 8 bases. The germline CDR1 and CDR2 sequences are SGHTA and FQGNSA. The CDR3 consists of 15 residues. V shed 5 bases, J shed 4 bases, and the junction held 8 bases outside the gene matches. As DNA, the CDR3 is TGTGCCAGCAGCCCCCCGGGACTAGGGTCAGATACGCAGTATTTT. Translation: CASSPPGLGSDTQYF.

V gene TRBV28 combines with J gene TRBJ2-1; D is undetermined. Trimming left V 5 bases short and J 2 bases short, with 4 bases between. This CDR3 region has 12 residues. CDR1 and CDR2 from the germline V gene are MDHEN and SYDVKM. Written as DNA, the CDR3 is TGTGCCAGCAGTCAAACCTACAATGAGCAGTTCTTC. Translated: CASSQTYNEQFF.

The CDR3 spells CASSLPPGGVRANEKLFF. The DNA for the CDR3 is TGTGCCAGCAGTCTTCCGCCTGGGGGCGTCAGAGCTAATGAAAAACTGTTTTTT. This sequence joins TRBV28 and TRBJ1-4; D is possibly TRBD1 (6 bases). V was shortened by 5 bases and J by 3 bases, with 22 bases between the two germline ends. The germline V gene has CDR1 MDHEN and CDR2 SYDVKM. The CDR3 contains 18 residues.

The sample holds a few counts of this clone. This chain joins TRBV6-1 and TRBJ2-7; D gene unclear. The V gene lost 7 bases and the J gene lost 3 bases, with 13 bases spanning the gap. Germline V gene sequence: CDR1 MNHNS, CDR2 SASEGT. This CDR3 region has 13 residues. This chain's CDR3 is CASNGVHHYEQYF. For the CDR3, the DNA is TGTGCCAGCAATGGTGTACACCACTACGAGCAGTACTTC.

This rearrangement joins TRBV7-2 to TRBJ1-6; the match to TRBD1 covers 7 bases. The germline V gene has CDR1 SGHTA and CDR2 FQGNSA. The length of the CDR3 is 15 residues. V gave up 1 base and J gave up 9 bases; unmatched junction bases: 6. The CDR3 reads CASSLEQGLGSPLHF. CDR3 DNA: TGTGCCAGCAGCTTAGAACAGGGGTTGGGTTCACCCCTCCACTTT.

The V call is TRBV6-5, the J call TRBJ2-5; possibly TRBD1 for D (5 bases). Trimming shortened V by 6 bases and J by 5 bases, and 10 bases separated the two germline ends. CDR1 and CDR2 (germline): MNHEY, SVGAGI. The CDR3 totals 12 residues. The CDR3 is CASSPGWETQYF. DNA of the CDR3: TGTGCCAGCAGCCCAGGGTGGGAGACCCAGTACTTC.

The chain links TRBV9 to TRBJ2-3, with TRBD2 identical over 16 bases. Trimming removed 3 bases from V and 8 bases from J; junction bases left unmatched: 9. The CDR3 loop spans 17 amino acids. Germline V gene lookup returns CDR1 SGDLS and CDR2 YYNGEE. The CDR3 region has the DNA TGTGCCAGCAGCGCAGGGGGACTAGCGGGGGGGCCGACTACGCAGTATTTT. It yields the protein CASSAGGLAGGPTTQYF.

V usage is TRBV10-3 and J usage is TRBJ2-5; TRBD2 agrees at 7 bases. Germline CDR1 ENHRY, CDR2 SYGVKD. V lost 2 bases to trimming and J lost 0 bases; unmatched junction nucleotides: 3. The length of the CDR3 is 15 residues. The CDR3 DNA reads TGTGCCATCAGTGAGGGGGGGGTAAACCAAGAGACCCAGTACTTC. It codes for CAISEGGVNQETQYF.